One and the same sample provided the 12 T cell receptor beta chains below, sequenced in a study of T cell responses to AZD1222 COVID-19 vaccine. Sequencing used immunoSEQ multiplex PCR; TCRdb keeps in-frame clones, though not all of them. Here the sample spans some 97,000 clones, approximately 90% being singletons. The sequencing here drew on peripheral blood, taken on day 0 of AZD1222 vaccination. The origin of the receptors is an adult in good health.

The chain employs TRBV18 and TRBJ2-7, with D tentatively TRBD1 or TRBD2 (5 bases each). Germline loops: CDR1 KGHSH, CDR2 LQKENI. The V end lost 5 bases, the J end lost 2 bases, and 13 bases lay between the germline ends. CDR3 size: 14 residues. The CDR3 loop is CASSASEGPYEQYF. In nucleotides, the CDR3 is TGTGCCAGCTCAGCCTCTGAGGGACCCTACGAGCAGTACTTC.

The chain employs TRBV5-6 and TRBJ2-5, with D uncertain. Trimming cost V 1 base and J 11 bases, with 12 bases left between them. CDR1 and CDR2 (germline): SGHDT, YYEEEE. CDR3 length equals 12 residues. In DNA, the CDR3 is TGTGCCAGCAGCTTGACCAGGACCGGGCAGTACTTC. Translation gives CASSLTRTGQYF.

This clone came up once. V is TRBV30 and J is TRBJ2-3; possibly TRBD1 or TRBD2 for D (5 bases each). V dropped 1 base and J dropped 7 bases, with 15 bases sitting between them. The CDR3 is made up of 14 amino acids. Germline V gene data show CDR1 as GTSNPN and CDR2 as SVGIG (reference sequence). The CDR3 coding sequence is TGTGCCTGGAGTGGAGGGGTAGGAATGTATACGCAGTATTTT. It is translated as CAWSGGVGMYTQYF.

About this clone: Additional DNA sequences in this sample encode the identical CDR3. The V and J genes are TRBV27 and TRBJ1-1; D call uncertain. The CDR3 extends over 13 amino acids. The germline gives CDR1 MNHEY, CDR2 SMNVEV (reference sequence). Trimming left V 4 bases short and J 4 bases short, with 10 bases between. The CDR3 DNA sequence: TGTGCCAGCAGTTGGGGTAGCGGCACTGAAGCTTTCTTT. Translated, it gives CASSWGSGTEAFF.

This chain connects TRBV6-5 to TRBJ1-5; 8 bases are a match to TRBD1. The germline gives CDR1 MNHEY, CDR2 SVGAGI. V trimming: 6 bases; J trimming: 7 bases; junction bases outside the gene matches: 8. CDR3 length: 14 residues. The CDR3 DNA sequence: TGTGCCAGCAGGTATATACAGGGGGTCCAGCCCCAGCATTTT. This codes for CASRYIQGVQPQHF.

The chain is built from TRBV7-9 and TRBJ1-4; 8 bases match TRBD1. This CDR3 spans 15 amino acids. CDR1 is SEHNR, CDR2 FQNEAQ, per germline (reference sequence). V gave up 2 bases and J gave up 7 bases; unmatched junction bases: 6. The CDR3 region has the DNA TGTGCCAGCAGCTTAAGGACAGGGCGAGGTGAAAAACTGTTTTTT. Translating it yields CASSLRTGRGEKLFF.

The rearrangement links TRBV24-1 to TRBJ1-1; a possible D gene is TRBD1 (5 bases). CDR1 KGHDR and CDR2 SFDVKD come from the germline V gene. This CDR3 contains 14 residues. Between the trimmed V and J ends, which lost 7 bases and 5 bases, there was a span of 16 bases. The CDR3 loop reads CATRPFWGETEAFF. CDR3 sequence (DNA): TGTGCCACCAGGCCGTTCTGGGGGGAGACTGAAGCTTTCTTT.

The CDR3 spells CASSFPGQPQHF. The CDR3 DNA is TGTGCCAGCAGTTTCCCAGGGCAGCCCCAGCATTTT. The V call is TRBV12-3 or TRBV12-4, the J call TRBJ1-5, with D possibly matching TRBD1 (5 bases). This CDR3 has 12 amino acids. The V end was cut by 3 bases, the J end by 7 bases, with 7 bases between.

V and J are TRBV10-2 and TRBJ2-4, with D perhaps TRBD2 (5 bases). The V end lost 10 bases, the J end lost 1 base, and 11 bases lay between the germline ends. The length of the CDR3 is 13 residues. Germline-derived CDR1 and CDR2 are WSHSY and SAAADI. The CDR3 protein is CATRRGAKNIQYF. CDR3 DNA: TGCGCCACGCGTCGGGGTGCCAAAAACATTCAGTACTTC.

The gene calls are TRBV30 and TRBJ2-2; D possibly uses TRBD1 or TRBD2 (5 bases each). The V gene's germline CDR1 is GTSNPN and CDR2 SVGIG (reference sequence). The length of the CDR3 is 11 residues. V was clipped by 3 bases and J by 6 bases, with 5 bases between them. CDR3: CAWRGAGELFF. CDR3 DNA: TGTGCCTGGAGGGGGGCCGGGGAGCTGTTTTTT. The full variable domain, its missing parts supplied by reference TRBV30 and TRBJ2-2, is SQTIHQWPATLVQPVGSPLSLECTVEGTSNPNLYWYRQAAGRGLQLLFYSVGIGQISSEVPQNLSASRPQDRQFILSSKKLLLSDSGFYLCAWRGAGELFFGEGSRLTVL.

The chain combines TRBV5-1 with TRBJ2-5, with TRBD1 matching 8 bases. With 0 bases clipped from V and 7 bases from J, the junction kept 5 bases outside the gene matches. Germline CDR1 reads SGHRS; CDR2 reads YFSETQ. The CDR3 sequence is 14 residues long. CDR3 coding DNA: TGCGCCAGCAGCTTGGGGACAGGGTCAGTGACCCAGTACTTC. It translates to CASSLGTGSVTQYF.

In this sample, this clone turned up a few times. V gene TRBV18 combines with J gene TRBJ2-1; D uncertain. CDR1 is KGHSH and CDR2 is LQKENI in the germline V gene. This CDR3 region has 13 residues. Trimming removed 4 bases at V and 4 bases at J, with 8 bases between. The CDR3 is CASSQSEYNEQFF. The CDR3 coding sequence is TGTGCCAGCTCACAGAGCGAGTACAATGAGCAGTTCTTC.